The TCR beta chain under discussion was sequenced for a study of OX40 agonist ivuxolimab in advanced cancers. Study at large: Ivuxolimab, which is an agonistic anti-OX40 (CD134) antibody, was administered to the patients. Of mixed ages from roughly 23 to 85 and averaging 60 years, the group was 65% to 85% male.

General study points: Determination of antigen specificity was not performed for the expanded peripheral T cells.

Germline V gives CDR1 LNHNV, CDR2 YYDKDF (reference sequence). V was trimmed by 1 base and J by 7 bases, leaving 13 bases between them. The CDR3 spans 15 residues. Sequencing used immunoSEQ multiplex PCR; TCRdb keeps in-frame clones, though not all of them. The table has 55,000 to 70,000 clones, roughly 80% seen once. About this clone itself: Antigen unknown.

Patients were ineligible given autoimmune disease history or systemic immunosuppression. The chain uses TRBV15 and TRBJ2-2, with D maybe TRBD1 (5 bases). The sequencing here drew on CD4+ or CD8+ T cells sorted from blood, taken in a trial of the OX40 agonist ivuxolimab. The TCR sequence derives from an adult with an advanced solid tumor such as melanoma, head and neck, liver or kidney cancer. The CDR3 DNA follows: TGTGCCACCAGCAGAGGGGGCGCGGTGGGCGGGGAGCTGTTTTTT. Amino acid sequence: CATSRGGAVGGELFF.